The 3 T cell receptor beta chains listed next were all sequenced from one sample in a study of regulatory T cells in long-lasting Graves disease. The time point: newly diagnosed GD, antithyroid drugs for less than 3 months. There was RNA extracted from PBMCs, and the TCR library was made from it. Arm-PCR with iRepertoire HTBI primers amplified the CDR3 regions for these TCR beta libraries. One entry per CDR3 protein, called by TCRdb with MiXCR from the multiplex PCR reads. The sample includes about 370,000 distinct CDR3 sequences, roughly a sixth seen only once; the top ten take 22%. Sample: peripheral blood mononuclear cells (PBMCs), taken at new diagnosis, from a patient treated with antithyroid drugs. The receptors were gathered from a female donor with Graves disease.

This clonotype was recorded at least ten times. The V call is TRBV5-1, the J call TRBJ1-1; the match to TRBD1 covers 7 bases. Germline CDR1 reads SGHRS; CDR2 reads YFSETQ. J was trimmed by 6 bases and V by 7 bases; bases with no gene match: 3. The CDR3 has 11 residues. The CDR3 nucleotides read TGCGCCAGCTCAGGGGGGCCTGAAGCTTTCTTT. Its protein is CASSGGPEAFF. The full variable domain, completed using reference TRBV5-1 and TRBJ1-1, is KAGVTQTPRYLIKTRGQQVTLSCSPISGHRSVSWYQQTPGQGLQFLFEYFSETQRNKGNFPGRFSGRQFSNSRSEMNVSTLELGDSALYLCASSGGPEAFFGQGTRLTVV.

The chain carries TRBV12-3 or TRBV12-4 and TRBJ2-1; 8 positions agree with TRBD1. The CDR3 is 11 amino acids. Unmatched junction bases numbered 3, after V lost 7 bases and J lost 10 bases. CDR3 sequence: CASTRTGEQFF. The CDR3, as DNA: TGTGCCAGCACCAGGACAGGGGAGCAGTTCTTC.

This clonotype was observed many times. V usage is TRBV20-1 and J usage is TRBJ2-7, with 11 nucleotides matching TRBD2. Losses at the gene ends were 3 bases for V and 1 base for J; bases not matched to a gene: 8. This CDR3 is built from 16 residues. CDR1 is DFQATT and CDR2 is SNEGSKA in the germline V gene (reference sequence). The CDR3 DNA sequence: TGCAGTGCTAGTCCGGCTAGCGGGGGGCGGTCCTACGAGCAGTACTTC. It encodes CSASPASGGRSYEQYF.